This T cell receptor beta chain was recorded in a study of tumor and adjacent non-tumor tissue in lung cancer. Study-wide results and caveats: Tumor TCR diversity, when higher, was linked to shorter survival. TCR diversity was significantly greater in tumor than normal lung tissue.

About this clonotype: The antigen is undetermined. This clone may be a read error of a much larger clone one base away.

RNA was extracted from bulk tissue without any cell sorting. Distant lung tissue was collected more than 3 cm away from the tumor edge. Three rounds of nested PCR, following a modified ARM-PCR protocol, produced the TCRbeta library. One entry per CDR3 protein results from TCRdb running MiXCR on the multiplex PCR reads. The table lists about 43,000 distinct CDR3 sequences, about three fifths of them singletons, with over 40% in the top ten. The germline V gene encodes CDR1 SQVTM and CDR2 ANQGSEA. The CDR3 is 14 amino acids. J is TRBJ2-7 and V is TRBV29-1, with TRBD1 matching 7 bases. The sequencing input was distant non-tumor lung tissue. The receptor's source is a man in his fifties with non-small cell lung cancer. The CDR3 spells CSARGGESAYEQCF. The CDR3 nucleotides read TGCAGCGCTCGAGGGGGCGAATCCGCCTACGAGCAGTGCTTC.